The T cell receptor beta chain under discussion was sequenced for a study of T cell responses to AZD1222 COVID-19 vaccine. As for this clone: Its antigen is unidentified.

Study results and caveats: Among vaccine-associated CD4 TCRs, coverage spanned spike, with dominance at 160-218 and 743-854. Without day 14 samples, only post-peak T cell repertoires were studied.

The repertoire was sequenced with immunoSEQ multiplex PCR; TCRdb's copy has only in-frame clones and lacks some. The data hold some 140,000 clones, with roughly nine tenths observed a single time. The CDR3 is made up of 13 amino acids. Trimming stripped 4 bases from V and 6 bases from J, with 11 bases between. Germline loops: CDR1 SGHTA, CDR2 FQGNSA. This sequence joins TRBV7-2 and TRBJ2-3; no firm D call. The sample here was peripheral blood, taken on day 0 of AZD1222 vaccination. This TCR came from an adult in good health. CDR3 sequence (DNA): TGTGCCAGCAGCTCCCAACTTAGGGATACGCAGTATTTT. Encoded protein: CASSSQLRDTQYF.